This record covers a single TCR beta chain. This sample was taken from a study of blood T cell repertoires in COVID-19. On the study more broadly: The United States, Italy and Spain were the sources of the acute and convalescent COVID-19 samples. PBMCs, B-cell-depleted T cells, or T cells provided the cDNA or gDNA that made up the material.

As originally analysed: Reference gene primer amplification gave nucleated cell count estimates. Data came from immunoSEQ multiplex PCR; TCRdb stores just in-frame clones and leaves some out. That table supplies the V and J calls and clone size; D and trimming were determined from the DNA. This table has about 130,000 clones, 85% appearing once. V dropped 4 bases and J dropped 1 base, with 13 bases sitting between them. Germline values: CDR1 SNHLY, CDR2 FYNNEI. The CDR3 has 16 residues. The sample taken for sequencing was peripheral blood. The chain carries TRBV2 and TRBJ2-2; tentative D call: TRBD2 (5 bases). The TCR sequence derives from a woman older than 75 with acute or convalescent COVID-19. The CDR3 sequence is CASSVEGLGNTGELFF. DNA of the CDR3: TGTGCCAGCAGTGTTGAGGGCTTGGGGAACACCGGGGAGCTGTTTTTT.